Below, 9 T cell receptor beta chains from the same sample are listed, as sequenced in a study of T-cell reconstitution after alpha-beta-depleted transplantation in children. A library of TCRbeta sequences, prepared with unique molecular identifiers, was generated. TCRdb processed the PCR reads anew with MiXCR; each CDR3 protein has one entry. The sample consists of around 120,000 distinct CDR3 sequences, more than 20% of them appearing once. Sequenced here: PBMCs, mostly from graft donor cells, sampled 180 days after TCRalphabeta/CD19-depleted stem cell transplant. The receptors were gathered from a male patient between 2 and 15 years old who had a stem cell transplant for chronic granulomatous disease, so the T cells may come from the graft donor.

This clonotype was counted only a few times. J is TRBJ2-3 and V is TRBV6-5; no definite D call. Trimming removed 11 bases at V and 3 bases at J, with 12 bases between. The CDR3 loop spans 12 amino acids. CDR1 is MNHEY, CDR2 SVGAGI, per germline. CDR3 nucleotide sequence: TGTGCCGCCGGGCAGTCTACAGATACGCAGTATTTT. Encoded protein: CAAGQSTDTQYF.

The chain has TRBV27 and TRBJ1-1; 9 bases fit TRBD1. Trimming removed 0 bases from V and 2 bases from J; junction bases left unmatched: 19. This CDR3 has 21 amino acids. Germline CDR1 reads MNHEY; CDR2 reads SMNVEV (reference sequence). CDR3 sequence: CASSLSWRSSRDRVGNTEAFF. The CDR3 DNA follows: TGTGCCAGCAGTTTATCTTGGAGGTCGTCCCGGGACAGGGTCGGAAACACTGAAGCTTTCTTT.

The chain couples TRBV27 to TRBJ2-3, with TRBD1 matching 9 bases. Germline CDR1 and CDR2: MNHEY and SMNVEV (reference sequence). The CDR3 contains 14 residues. V was pared by 6 bases and J by 3 bases, with 4 bases of the junction left unmatched. The CDR3 protein is CASRQGAGTDTQYF. CDR3 DNA sequence: TGTGCCAGCAGACAGGGGGCGGGTACAGATACGCAGTATTTT.

This clonotype was counted only a few times. V usage is TRBV6-5 and J usage is TRBJ2-7, with 8 bases aligning to TRBD2. The CDR3 is 16 residues long. Germline CDR1 MNHEY, CDR2 SVGAGI. Unmatched junction bases numbered 12, after V lost 3 bases and J lost 5 bases. The CDR3: CASSYVGGAVAHEQYF. In nucleotides, the CDR3 is TGTGCCAGCAGTTATGTCGGGGGGGCCGTGGCACACGAGCAGTACTTC.

The sample holds many counts of this clonotype. This chain connects TRBV29-1 to TRBJ2-3; 9 nucleotides match TRBD2. The germline V gene encodes CDR1 SQVTM and CDR2 ANQGSEA. Trimming at V came to 4 bases and at J to 5 bases, leaving 7 bases not matched to a gene. The CDR3 runs to 14 residues. CDR3 region: CSVVGGRAGDTQYF. The CDR3 DNA reads TGCAGCGTTGTTGGCGGGAGGGCCGGAGATACGCAGTATTTT.

This clonotype was recorded a few times. The chain recombines TRBV29-1 with TRBJ1-2; TRBD1 is a possible D gene (6 bases). With 0 bases removed from V and 2 bases from J, the gap between germline ends came to 10 bases. The CDR3 sequence is 14 residues long. Per germline, CDR1 SQVTM and CDR2 ANQGSEA. This CDR3 is CSVEETGRNYGYTF. The CDR3 DNA reads TGCAGCGTTGAAGAGACAGGTCGCAACTATGGCTACACCTTC.

The table lists this clonotype with many counts. The chain employs TRBV11-2 and TRBJ2-7; TRBD1 might be the D (6 bases). The CDR3 sequence is 15 residues long. Germline V CDR1 and CDR2: SGHAT, FQNNGV. V lost 6 bases to trimming and J lost 5 bases, with 20 bases between them. CDR3 bases: TGTGCCAGCAGGAGTCGACAGGCTGTGAACAACGAGCAGTACTTC. Translating it yields CASRSRQAVNNEQYF.

This clonotype was counted ten times or more. This chain connects TRBV29-1 to TRBJ2-3; 10 bases agree with TRBD1. Trimming at V came to 6 bases and at J to 4 bases, leaving 13 bases not matched to a gene. CDR1 is SQVTM and CDR2 is ANQGSEA in the germline V gene. The CDR3 extends over 16 amino acids. The CDR3 bases are TGCAGCGTCGAGGGCTGGGACAGGGGTCAGGCAGATACGCAGTATTTT. It is translated as CSVEGWDRGQADTQYF.

V and J are TRBV5-1 and TRBJ2-7; TRBD2 agrees at 11 bases. This CDR3 region has 14 residues. V shed 4 bases and J 4 bases; nucleotides not matched to a gene: 4. Per germline, CDR1 SGHRS and CDR2 YFSETQ. The CDR3 loop reads CASSEASGRYEQYF. CDR3 in DNA: TGCGCCAGCAGCGAAGCTAGCGGGAGGTACGAGCAGTACTTC.